These T cell receptor beta chains were read from a single sample in a study of regulatory T cells in long-lasting Graves disease. A single record per CDR3 protein comes from TCRdb applying MiXCR to the multiplex PCR reads. This table holds a few hundred thousand distinct CDR3 sequences, about 20% found once. This sample was also put to use in a study of T cells in Graves' hyperthyroidism and ophthalmopathy.

Sequencing was performed on peripheral blood mononuclear cells (PBMCs), taken at new diagnosis, from a patient treated with antithyroid drugs. The source is a woman aged 30 to 39 with Graves disease. Each CDR3 is given with its conserved first and last residue. The D gene is left open where the match is weak. Clone sizes are given selectively: once, few, many, or a class where the clone is expanded.

J | size | D | V | CDR3 | DNA
TRBJ2-7 | - | TRBD2 | TRBV20-1 | CSADRLAGKYEQYF | TGCAGTGCTGACCGACTAGCGGGAAAGTACGAGCAGTACTTC
TRBJ1-2 | many | - | TRBV6-1 | CASSESQGAEGYTF | TGTGCCAGCAGTGAAAGTCAAGGGGCGGAAGGCTACACCTTC
TRBJ2-7 | many | - | TRBV7-2 | CASSTSMSEQYF | TGTGCCAGCAGCACTAGTATGTCCGAGCAGTACTTC
TRBJ2-5 | few | - | TRBV7-7 | CASSRLWKETQYF | TGTGCTAGCAGTCGATTGTGGAAGGAGACCCAGTACTTC
TRBJ2-5 | many | - | TRBV24-1 | CATSAQDQETQYF | TGTGCCACCAGTGCTCAGGATCAAGAGACCCAGTACTTC
TRBJ1-6 | - | - | TRBV10-2 | CASSESVEPSSYNSPLHF | TGCGCCAGCAGTGAGTCCGTGGAGCCATCATCCTATAATTCACCCCTCCACTTT
TRBJ2-7 | - | TRBD2 | TRBV20-1 | CSARDPAGGTYEQYF | TGCAGTGCTAGAGATCCGGCGGGAGGGACCTACGAGCAGTACTTC
TRBJ1-2 | many | - | TRBV2 | CASKEEEGYSGYTF | TGTGCCAGCAAGGAGGAGGAGGGCTATAGTGGCTACACCTTC
TRBJ1-2 | many | - | TRBV6-2/TRBV6-3 | CASSPGLGYTF | TGTGCCAGCAGTCCGGGCCTAGGCTACACCTTC
TRBJ2-7 | many | TRBD1 | TRBV6-5 | CASSYSLTGDEQYF | TGTGCCAGCAGTTACTCGCTCACAGGGGACGAGCAGTACTTC
TRBJ1-4 | - | - | TRBV19 | CASSIERGGAHEKLFF | TGTGCCAGTAGTATAGAGCGAGGGGGTGCGCATGAAAAACTGTTTTTT
TRBJ2-2 | many | - | TRBV7-9 | CASSLVRAGPNTGELFF | TGTGCCAGCAGCTTAGTGAGGGCAGGGCCGAACACCGGGGAGCTGTTTTTT
TRBJ2-3 | many | TRBD2 | TRBV2 | CASRPRLAGGTDTQYF | TGTGCCAGCAGGCCCAGACTAGCGGGGGGAACAGATACGCAGTATTTT
TRBJ2-1 | - | TRBD1 | TRBV4-2 | CASSQWDRGGNEQFF | TGTGCCAGCAGCCAGTGGGACAGGGGAGGGAATGAGCAGTTCTTC